The clone carrying this T cell receptor beta chain showed up just once. What it binds is not known. Trimming removed 6 bases at V and 5 bases at J, with 8 bases between. Germline V gene data show CDR1 as MNHNS and CDR2 as SASEGT. This CDR3 is 12 amino acids long. The donors were all Caucasian adults (living in Nashville, Tennessee). The authors ran the assay at deep level. Method: immunoSEQ multiplex PCR; TCRdb's copy keeps in-frame clones and lacks some. The sample contains 1.5 million to 1.9 million clones, roughly 98% of which appear only once. This entry comes from a study of shared clonotypes between healthy human individuals. Across the study: CD4 naive cells filled three plates per donor, CD4 memory three, CD8 naive two and CD8 memory one.

Study-level findings and limits: Relative to clonotypes present in all four donors, those not shared had lower generation probabilities.

This chain uses TRBV6-1 with TRBJ2-4; D remains ambiguous. This TCR came from a man aged 25-45 years in good health. Input material: naive CD4+ T cells sorted from blood. The subset: CD45RA+ positively selected. DNA of the CDR3: TGTGCCAGCAGCGCGACGGAAAACATTCAGTACTTC. It translates to CASSATENIQYF.